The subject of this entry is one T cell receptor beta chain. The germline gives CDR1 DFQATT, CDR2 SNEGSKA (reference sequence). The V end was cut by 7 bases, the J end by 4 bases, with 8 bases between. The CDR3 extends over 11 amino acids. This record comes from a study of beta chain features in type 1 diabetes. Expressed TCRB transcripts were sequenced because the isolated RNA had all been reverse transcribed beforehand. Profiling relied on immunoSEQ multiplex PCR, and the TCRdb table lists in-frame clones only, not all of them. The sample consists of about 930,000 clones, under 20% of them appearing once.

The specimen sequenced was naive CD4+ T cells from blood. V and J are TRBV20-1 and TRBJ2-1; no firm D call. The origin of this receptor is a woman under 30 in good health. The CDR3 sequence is CSVSQYNEQFF. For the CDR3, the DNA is TGCAGTGTTTCGCAGTACAATGAGCAGTTCTTC.